Sequencing of this T cell receptor (beta chain) was carried out in a study of cytomegalovirus exposure and HLA in healthy donors. Broader study findings: That first-cohort TCR clusters tended to co-occur in the 120 or so validation repertoires was found in a later analysis.

This clone has a handful of counts. The antigen is undetermined. Sequencing used immunoSEQ multiplex PCR; TCRdb keeps in-frame clones, though not all of them. Seen here are about 180,000 clones, approximately 86% observed once, and the top ten hold under 3.5%. CDR1 and CDR2 (germline): MRHNA, SNTAGT. V shed 3 bases, J shed 5 bases, and the junction held 1 base outside the gene matches. CDR3 length: 16 amino acids. The sequence derives from a man younger than 35 in good health and CMV-seropositive. The V gene is TRBV6-4, the J gene TRBJ2-1; 16 bases are shared with TRBD2. Specimen: PBMCs. Here the CDR3 DNA reads TGTGCCAGCAGTGAAGGGACTAGCGGGGGGGACAATGAGCAGTTCTTC. Translation: CASSEGTSGGDNEQFF.